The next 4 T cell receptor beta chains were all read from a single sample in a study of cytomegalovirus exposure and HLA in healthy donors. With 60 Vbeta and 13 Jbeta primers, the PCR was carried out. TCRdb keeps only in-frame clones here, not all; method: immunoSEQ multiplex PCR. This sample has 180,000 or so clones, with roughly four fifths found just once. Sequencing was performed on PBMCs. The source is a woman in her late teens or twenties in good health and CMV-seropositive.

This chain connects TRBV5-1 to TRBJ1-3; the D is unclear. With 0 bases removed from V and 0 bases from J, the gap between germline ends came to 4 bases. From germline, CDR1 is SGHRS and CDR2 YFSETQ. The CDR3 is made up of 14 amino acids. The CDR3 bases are TGCGCCAGCAGCTTGGCCAGCTCTGGAAACACCATATATTTT. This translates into CASSLASSGNTIYF.

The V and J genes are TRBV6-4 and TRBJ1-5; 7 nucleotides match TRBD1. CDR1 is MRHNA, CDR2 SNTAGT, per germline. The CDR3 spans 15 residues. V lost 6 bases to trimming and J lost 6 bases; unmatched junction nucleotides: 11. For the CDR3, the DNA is TGTGCCAGCAGCCTTTATGCAGGGGGAACTCAGCCCCAGCATTTT. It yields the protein CASSLYAGGTQPQHF.

CDR3 region: CASSLSFSGVQETQYF. The CDR3 region has the DNA TGTGCCAGCAGCTTAAGTTTCTCAGGGGTTCAAGAGACCCAGTACTTC. The chain joins TRBV11-2 to TRBJ2-5, with D tentatively TRBD1 (6 bases). This CDR3 has 16 amino acids. Germline CDR1 and CDR2: SGHAT and FQNNGV. Trimming took off 2 bases at V and 2 bases at J, with 15 bases between the two ends.

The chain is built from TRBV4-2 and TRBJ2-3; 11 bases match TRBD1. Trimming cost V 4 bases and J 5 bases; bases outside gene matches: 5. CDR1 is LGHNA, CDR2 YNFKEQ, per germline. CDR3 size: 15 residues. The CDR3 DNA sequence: TGTGCCAGCAGCCCCCGGACAGGGGGCGAAGATACGCAGTATTTT. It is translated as CASSPRTGGEDTQYF.